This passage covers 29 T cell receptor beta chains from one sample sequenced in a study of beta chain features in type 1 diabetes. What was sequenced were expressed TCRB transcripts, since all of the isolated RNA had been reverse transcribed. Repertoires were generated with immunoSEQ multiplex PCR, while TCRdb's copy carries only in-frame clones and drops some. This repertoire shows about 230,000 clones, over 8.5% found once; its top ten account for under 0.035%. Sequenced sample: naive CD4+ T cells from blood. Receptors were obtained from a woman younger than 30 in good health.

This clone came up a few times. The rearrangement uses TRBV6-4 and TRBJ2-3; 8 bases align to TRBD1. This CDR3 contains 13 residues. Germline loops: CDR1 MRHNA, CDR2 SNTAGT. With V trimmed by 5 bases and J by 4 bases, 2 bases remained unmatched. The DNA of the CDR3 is TGTGCCAGCAGTCCGGACAGGGCAGATACGCAGTATTTT. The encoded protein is CASSPDRADTQYF.

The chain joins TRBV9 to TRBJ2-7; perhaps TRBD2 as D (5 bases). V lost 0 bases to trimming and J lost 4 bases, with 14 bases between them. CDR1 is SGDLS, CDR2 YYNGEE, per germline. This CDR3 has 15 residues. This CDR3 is CASSVASSWSYEQYF. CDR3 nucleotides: TGTGCCAGCAGCGTAGCTTCTAGCTGGTCTTACGAGCAGTACTTC. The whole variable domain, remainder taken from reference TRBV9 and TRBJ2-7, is DSGVTQTPKHLITATGQRVTLRCSPRSGDLSVYWYQQSLDQGLQFLIQYYNGEERAKGNILERFSAQQFPDLHSELNLSSLELGDSALYFCASSVASSWSYEQYFGPGTRLTVT.

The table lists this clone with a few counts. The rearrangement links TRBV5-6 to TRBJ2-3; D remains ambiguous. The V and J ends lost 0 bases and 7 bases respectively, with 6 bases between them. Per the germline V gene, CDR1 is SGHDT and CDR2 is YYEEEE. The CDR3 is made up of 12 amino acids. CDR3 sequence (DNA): TGTGCCAGCAGCTTGGGTACAAATACGCAGTATTTT. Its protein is CASSLGTNTQYF. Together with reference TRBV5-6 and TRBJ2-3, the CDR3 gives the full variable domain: DAGVTQSPTHLIKTRGQQVTLRCSPKSGHDTVSWYQQALGQGPQFIFQYYEEEERQRGNFPDRFSGHQFPNYSSELNVNALLLGDSALYLCASSLGTNTQYFGPGTRLTVL.

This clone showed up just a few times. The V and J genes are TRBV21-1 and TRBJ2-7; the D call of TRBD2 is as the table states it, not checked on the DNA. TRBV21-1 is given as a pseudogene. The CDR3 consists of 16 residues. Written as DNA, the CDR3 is TGTGCCAGCAGCAAAGGGACCTGGACTAGCGGATACGAGCAGTACTTC. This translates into CASSKGTWTSGYEQYF.

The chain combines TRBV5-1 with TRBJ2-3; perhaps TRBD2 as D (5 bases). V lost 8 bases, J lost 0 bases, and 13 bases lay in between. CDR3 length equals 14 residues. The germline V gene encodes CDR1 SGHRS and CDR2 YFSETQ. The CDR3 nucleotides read TGCGCCAGTCGTCACGAGGGCAGCACAGATACGCAGTATTTT. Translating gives CASRHEGSTDTQYF.

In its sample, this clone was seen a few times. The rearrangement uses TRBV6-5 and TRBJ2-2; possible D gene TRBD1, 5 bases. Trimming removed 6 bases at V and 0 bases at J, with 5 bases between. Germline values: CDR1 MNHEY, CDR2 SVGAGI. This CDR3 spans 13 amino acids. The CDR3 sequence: CASRGPNTGELFF. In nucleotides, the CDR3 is TGTGCCAGCAGGGGGCCGAACACCGGGGAGCTGTTTTTT.

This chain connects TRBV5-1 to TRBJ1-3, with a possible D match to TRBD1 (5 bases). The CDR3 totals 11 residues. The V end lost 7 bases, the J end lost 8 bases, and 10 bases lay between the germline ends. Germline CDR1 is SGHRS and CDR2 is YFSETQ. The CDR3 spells CASARGDTIYF. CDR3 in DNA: TGCGCCAGCGCCCGGGGGGACACCATATATTTT.

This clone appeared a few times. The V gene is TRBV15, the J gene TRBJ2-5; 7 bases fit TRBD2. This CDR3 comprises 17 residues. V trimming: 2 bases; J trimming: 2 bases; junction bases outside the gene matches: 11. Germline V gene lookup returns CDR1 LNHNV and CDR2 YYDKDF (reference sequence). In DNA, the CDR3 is TGTGCCACCAGCAGATCCCCGGCCGGGGGAGGGCAAGAGACCCAGTACTTC. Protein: CATSRSPAGGGQETQYF.

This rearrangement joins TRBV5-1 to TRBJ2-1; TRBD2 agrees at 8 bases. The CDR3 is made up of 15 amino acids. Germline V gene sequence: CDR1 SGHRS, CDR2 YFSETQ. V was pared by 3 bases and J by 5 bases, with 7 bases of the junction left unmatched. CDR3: CASSSGLGGDNEQFF. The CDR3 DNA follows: TGCGCCAGCAGCTCGGGACTAGGGGGGGACAATGAGCAGTTCTTC. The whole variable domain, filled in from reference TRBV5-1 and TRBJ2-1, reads KAGVTQTPRYLIKTRGQQVTLSCSPISGHRSVSWYQQTPGQGLQFLFEYFSETQRNKGNFPGRFSGRQFSNSRSEMNVSTLELGDSALYLCASSSGLGGDNEQFFGPGTRLTVL.

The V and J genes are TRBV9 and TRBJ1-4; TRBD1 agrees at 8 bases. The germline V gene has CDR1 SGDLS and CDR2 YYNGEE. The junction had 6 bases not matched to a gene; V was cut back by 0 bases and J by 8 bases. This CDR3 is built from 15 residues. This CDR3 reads CASSVDSGGKEKLFF. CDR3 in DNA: TGTGCCAGCAGCGTAGATTCAGGGGGCAAGGAAAAACTGTTTTTT. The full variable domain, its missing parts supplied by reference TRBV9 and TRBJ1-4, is DSGVTQTPKHLITATGQRVTLRCSPRSGDLSVYWYQQSLDQGLQFLIQYYNGEERAKGNILERFSAQQFPDLHSELNLSSLELGDSALYFCASSVDSGGKEKLFFGSGTQLSVL.

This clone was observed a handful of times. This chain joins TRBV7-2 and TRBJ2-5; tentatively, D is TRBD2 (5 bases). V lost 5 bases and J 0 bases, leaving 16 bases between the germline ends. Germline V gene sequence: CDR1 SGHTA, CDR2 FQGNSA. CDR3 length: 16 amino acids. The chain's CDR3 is CASSQRLARYQETQYF. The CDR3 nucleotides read TGTGCCAGCAGCCAAAGATTAGCGAGATACCAAGAGACCCAGTACTTC.

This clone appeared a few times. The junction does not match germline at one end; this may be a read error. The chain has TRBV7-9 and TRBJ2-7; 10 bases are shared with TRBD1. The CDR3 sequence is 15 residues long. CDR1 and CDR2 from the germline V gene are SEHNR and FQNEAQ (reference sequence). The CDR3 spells CASSSNRPGQGLTDF. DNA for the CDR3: TGTGCCAGCAGCTCAAACCGACCGGGACAGGGGCTCACGGACTTC. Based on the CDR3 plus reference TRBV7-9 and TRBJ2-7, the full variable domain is DTGVSQNPRHKITKRGQNVTFRCDPISEHNRLYWYRQTLGQGPEFLTYFQNEAQLEKSRLLSDRFSAERPKGSFSTLEIQRTEQGDSAMYLCASSSNRPGQGLTDFGPGTRLTVT.

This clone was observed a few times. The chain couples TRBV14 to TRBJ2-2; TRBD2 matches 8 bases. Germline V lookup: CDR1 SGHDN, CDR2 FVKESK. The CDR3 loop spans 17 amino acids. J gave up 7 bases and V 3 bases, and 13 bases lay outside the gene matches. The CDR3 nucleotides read TGTGCCAGCAGCCACGGGAGCGGGAGTCCCTTTTACGGGGAGCTGTTTTTT. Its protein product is CASSHGSGSPFYGELFF. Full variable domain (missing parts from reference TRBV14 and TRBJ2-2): EAGVTQFPSHSVIEKGQTVTLRCDPISGHDNLYWYRRVMGKEIKFLLHFVKESKQDESGMPNNRFLAERTGGTYSTLKVQPAELEDSGVYFCASSHGSGSPFYGELFFGEGSRLTVL.

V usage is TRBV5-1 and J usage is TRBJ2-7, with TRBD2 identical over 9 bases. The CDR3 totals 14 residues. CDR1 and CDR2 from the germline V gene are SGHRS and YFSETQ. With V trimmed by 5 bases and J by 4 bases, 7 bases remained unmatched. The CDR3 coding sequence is TGCGCCAGCAGGGTCACTAGCGGGTCTTACGAGCAGTACTTC. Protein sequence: CASRVTSGSYEQYF.

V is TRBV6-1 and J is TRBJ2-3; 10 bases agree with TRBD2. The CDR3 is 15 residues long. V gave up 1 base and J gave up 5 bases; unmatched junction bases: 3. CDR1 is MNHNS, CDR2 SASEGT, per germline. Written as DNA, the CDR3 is TGTGCCAGCAGTGAAGGGCCTAGCGGGAGAGATACGCAGTATTTT. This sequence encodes CASSEGPSGRDTQYF.

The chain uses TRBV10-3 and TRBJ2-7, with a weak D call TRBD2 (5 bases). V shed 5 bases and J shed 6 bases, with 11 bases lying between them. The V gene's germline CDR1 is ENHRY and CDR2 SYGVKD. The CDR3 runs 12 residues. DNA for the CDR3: TGTGCCATCAGTTCCCTAACTAGCGAGCAGTACTTC. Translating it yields CAISSLTSEQYF.

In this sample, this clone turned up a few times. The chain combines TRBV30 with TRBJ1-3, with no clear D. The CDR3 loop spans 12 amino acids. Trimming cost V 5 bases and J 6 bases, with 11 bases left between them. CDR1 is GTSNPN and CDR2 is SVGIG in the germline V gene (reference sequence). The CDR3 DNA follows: TGTGCCTGGGGTGCGGCGGCAAACACCATATATTTT. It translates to CAWGAAANTIYF. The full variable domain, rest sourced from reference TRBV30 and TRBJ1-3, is SQTIHQWPATLVQPVGSPLSLECTVEGTSNPNLYWYRQAAGRGLQLLFYSVGIGQISSEVPQNLSASRPQDRQFILSSKKLLLSDSGFYLCAWGAAANTIYFGEGSWLTVV.

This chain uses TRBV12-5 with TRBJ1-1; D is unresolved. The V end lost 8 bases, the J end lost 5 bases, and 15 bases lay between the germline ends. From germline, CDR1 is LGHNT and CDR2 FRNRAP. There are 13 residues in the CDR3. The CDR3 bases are TGTGCTAGTTTTGGCGGCGAGCTTACTGAAGCTTTCTTT. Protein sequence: CASFGGELTEAFF.

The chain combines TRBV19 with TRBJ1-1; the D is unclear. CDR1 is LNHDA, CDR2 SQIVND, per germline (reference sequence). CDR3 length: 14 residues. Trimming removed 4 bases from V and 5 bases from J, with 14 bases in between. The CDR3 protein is CASSKEGRQTEAFF. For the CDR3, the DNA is TGTGCCAGTAGTAAGGAGGGTCGGCAAACTGAAGCTTTCTTT. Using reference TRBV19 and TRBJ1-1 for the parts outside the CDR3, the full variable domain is DGGITQSPKYLFRKEGQNVTLSCEQNLNHDAMYWYRQDPGQGLRLIYYSQIVNDFQKGDIAEGYSVSREKKESFPLTVTSAQKNPTAFYLCASSKEGRQTEAFFGQGTRLTVV.

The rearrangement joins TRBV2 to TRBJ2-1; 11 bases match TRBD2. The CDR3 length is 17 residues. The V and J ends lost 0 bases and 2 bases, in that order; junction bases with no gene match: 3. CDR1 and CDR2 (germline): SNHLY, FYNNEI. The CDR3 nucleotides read TGTGCCAGCAGTGAAGCGTTAGCGGGGGGGCCCTACAATGAGCAGTTCTTC. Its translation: CASSEALAGGPYNEQFF.

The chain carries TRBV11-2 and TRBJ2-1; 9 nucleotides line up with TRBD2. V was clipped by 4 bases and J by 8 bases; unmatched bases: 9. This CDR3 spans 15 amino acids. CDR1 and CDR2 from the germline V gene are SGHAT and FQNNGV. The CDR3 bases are TGTGCCAGCAGCTCCGGGACTAGCCCATGGTATGAGCAGTTCTTC. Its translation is CASSSGTSPWYEQFF.

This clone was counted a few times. This CDR3 is CASSSPVGEQYF. Here the CDR3 DNA reads TGTGCCAGCAGCTCCCCCGTCGGCGAGCAGTACTTC. V gene TRBV5-6 combines with J gene TRBJ2-7; D unresolved. Germline values: CDR1 SGHDT, CDR2 YYEEEE. Deletions cut 3 bases from V and 6 bases from J, with 10 bases between. This CDR3 contains 12 residues.

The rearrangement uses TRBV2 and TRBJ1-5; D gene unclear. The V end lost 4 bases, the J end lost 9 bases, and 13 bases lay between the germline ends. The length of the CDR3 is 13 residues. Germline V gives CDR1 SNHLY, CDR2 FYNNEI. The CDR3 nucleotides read TGTGCCAGCAGTGTACAGCTGCCGTTGCCCCAGCATTTT. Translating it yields CASSVQLPLPQHF. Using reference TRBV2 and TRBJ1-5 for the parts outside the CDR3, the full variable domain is EPEVTQTPSHQVTQMGQEVILRCVPISNHLYFYWYRQILGQKVEFLVSFYNNEISEKSEIFDDQFSVERPDGSNFTLKIRSTKLEDSAMYFCASSVQLPLPQHFGDGTRLSIL.

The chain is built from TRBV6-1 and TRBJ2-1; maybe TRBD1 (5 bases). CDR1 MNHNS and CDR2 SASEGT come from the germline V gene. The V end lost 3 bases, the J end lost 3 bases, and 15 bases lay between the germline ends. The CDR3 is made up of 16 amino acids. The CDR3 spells CASSDSVQGYYNEQFF. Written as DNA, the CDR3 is TGTGCCAGCAGTGATTCAGTTCAGGGATACTACAATGAGCAGTTCTTC.

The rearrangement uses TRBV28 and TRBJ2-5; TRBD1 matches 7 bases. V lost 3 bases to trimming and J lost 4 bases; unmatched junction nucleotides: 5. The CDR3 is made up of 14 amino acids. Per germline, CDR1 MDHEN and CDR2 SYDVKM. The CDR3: CASSFVGTVETQYF. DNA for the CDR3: TGTGCCAGCAGTTTTGTAGGGACAGTAGAGACCCAGTACTTC.

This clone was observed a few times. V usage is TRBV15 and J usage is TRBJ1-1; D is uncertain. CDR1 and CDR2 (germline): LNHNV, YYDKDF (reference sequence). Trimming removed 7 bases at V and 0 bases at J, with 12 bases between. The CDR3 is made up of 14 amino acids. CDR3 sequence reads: CATTPRRLNTEAFF. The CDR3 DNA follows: TGTGCCACCACGCCCAGGCGACTGAACACTGAAGCTTTCTTT.

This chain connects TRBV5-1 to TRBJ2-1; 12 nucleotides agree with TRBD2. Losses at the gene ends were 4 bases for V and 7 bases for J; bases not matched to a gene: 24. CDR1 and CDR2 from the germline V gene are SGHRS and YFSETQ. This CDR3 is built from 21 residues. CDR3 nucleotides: TGCGCCAGCAGCCCAGAGGGGGGTTCTAGCGGGAGGGCAACCCCACGGAATGAGCAGTTCTTC. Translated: CASSPEGGSSGRATPRNEQFF.

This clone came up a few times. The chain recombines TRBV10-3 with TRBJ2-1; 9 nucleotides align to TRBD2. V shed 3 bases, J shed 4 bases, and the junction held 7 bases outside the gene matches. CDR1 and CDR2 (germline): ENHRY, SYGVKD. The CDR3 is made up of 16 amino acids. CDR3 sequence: CAISEKGLADYNEQFF. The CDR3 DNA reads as TGTGCCATCAGTGAAAAGGGACTAGCAGATTACAATGAGCAGTTCTTC.

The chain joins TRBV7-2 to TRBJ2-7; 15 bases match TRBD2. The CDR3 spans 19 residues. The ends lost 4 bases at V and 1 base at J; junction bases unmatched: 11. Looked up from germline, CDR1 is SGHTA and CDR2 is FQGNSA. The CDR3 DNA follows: TGTGCCAGCAGCTCGAGACCGGGACTAGCGGGAGGAAGTTCCTACGAGCAGTACTTC. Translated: CASSSRPGLAGGSSYEQYF. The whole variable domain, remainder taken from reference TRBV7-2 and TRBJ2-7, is GAGVSQSPSNKVTEKGKDVELRCDPISGHTALYWYRQSLGQGLEFLIYFQGNSAPDKSGLPSDRFSAERTGGSVSTLTIQRTQQEDSAVYLCASSSRPGLAGGSSYEQYFGPGTRLTVT.